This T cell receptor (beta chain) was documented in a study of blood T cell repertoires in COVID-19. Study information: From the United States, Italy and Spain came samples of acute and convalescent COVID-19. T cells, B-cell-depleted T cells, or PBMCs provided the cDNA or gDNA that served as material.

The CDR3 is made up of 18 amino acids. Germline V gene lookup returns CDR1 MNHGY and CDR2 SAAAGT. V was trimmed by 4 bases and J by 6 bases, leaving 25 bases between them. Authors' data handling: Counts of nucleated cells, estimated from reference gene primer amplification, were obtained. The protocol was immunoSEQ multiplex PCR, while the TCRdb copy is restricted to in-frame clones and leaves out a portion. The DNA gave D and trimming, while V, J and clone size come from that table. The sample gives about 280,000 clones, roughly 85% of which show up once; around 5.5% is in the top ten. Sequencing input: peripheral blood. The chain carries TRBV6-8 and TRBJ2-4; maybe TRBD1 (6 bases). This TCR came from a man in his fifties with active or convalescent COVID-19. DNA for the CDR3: TGTGCCAGCAGTTTCAACAGGGATCTTAAAAAAGGGGGAAACATTCAGTACTTC. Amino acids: CASSFNRDLKKGGNIQYF.